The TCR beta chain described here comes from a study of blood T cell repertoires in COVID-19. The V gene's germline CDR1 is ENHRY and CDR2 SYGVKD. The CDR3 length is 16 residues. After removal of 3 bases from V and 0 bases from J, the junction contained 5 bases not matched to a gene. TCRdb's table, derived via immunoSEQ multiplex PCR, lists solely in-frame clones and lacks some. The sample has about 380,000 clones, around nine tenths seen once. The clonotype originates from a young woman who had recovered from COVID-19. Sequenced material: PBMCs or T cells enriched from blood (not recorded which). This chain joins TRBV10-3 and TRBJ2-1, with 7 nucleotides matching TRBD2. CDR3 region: CAISDSGGSSYNEQFF. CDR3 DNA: TGTGCCATCAGTGACTCCGGGGGGAGCTCCTACAATGAGCAGTTCTTC.